This T cell receptor (beta chain) was sequenced in a study of OX40 agonist ivuxolimab in advanced cancers. A word on this clone: Its antigen is currently unknown.

General study points: Certain nonresponding patients likewise had low normalized T-cell clonal expansion.

The protocol was immunoSEQ multiplex PCR, while the TCRdb copy is restricted to in-frame clones and leaves out a portion. Of 29,000 or so clones listed, 90% to 95% are singletons. Patients were excluded for autoimmune disease history or systemic immunosuppression. CDR3 length: 15 amino acids. The V segment lost 4 bases and the J segment 2 bases; nucleotides outside the gene matches: 2. From germline, CDR1 is LNHDA and CDR2 SQIVND (reference sequence). This sequence joins TRBV19 and TRBJ2-2, with TRBD2 matching over 9 bases. The sample here was CD4+ or CD8+ T cells sorted from blood, taken in a trial of the OX40 agonist ivuxolimab. This receptor was taken from an adult with an advanced solid tumor such as melanoma, head and neck, liver or kidney cancer. CDR3 sequence reads: CASSRAGGNTGELFF. The CDR3 DNA reads as TGTGCCAGTAGTAGAGCGGGGGGAAACACCGGGGAGCTGTTTTTT.